A selection of T cell receptor beta chains follows, all from one sample in a study of cytomegalovirus exposure and HLA in healthy donors. TCRdb's table, derived via immunoSEQ multiplex PCR, lists solely in-frame clones and lacks some. The sample has under 100,000 clones; more than 60% are singletons. What was sequenced was PBMCs. These receptors were obtained from a human donor in good health. Each CDR3 is given with its conserved first and last residue.

V: TRBV5-6
CDR3: CASSLAPREDYEQYF

V: TRBV16
CDR3: CASSRGDSPNTEAFF

V: TRBV5-1
CDR3: CASRPDFSGGNEQFF

V: TRBV18
CDR3: CASSLRDTNQPQHF

V: TRBV11-1
CDR3: CASSLPPGGGAGKTQYF

V: TRBV6-1
CDR3: CASSEAEEREANYGYTF

V: TRBV2
CDR3: CASRVERGNTGELFF

V: TRBV29-1
CDR3: CSVEDLGGGAFGTDTQYF

V: TRBV18
CDR3: CASSPTTSGSVDNEQFF

V: TRBV7-2
CDR3: CASSLQGGSEAFF

V: TRBV4-1
CDR3: CASSQVTAGRTDTQYF

V: TRBV5-1
CDR3: CASSSGLQKNTEAFF

V: TRBV14
CDR3: CASSQGSVTPNYGYTF

V: TRBV2
CDR3: CASSDWSGVNYGYTF

V: TRBV15
CDR3: CATSGPTSGREETQYF

V: TRBV5-1
CDR3: CASSPGTGRLAKNIQYF

V: TRBV11-2
CDR3: CASSLGTYTDTQYF

V: TRBV5-1
CDR3: CASSPVTGATYEQYF